The 31 T cell receptor beta chains presented below share a single source sample, sequenced in a study of cytomegalovirus exposure and HLA in healthy donors. Researchers ran the PCR with 60 Vbeta and 13 Jbeta primers. Clones were sequenced by immunoSEQ multiplex PCR, and TCRdb holds only the in-frame ones, with some missing. The sample holds about 140,000 clones, about four fifths seen once. The material sequenced was PBMCs. The source of these receptors is a man aged 18 to 30 in good health and CMV-seropositive.

This clone was observed once. The CDR3 spells CASSLGPQLRNEAFF. CDR3 nucleotides: TGTGCCAGCAGTTTAGGGCCTCAACTTAGGAATGAAGCTTTCTTT. This chain links TRBV27 with TRBJ1-1; D gene ambiguous. Germline V CDR1 and CDR2: MNHEY, SMNVEV (reference sequence). The CDR3 spans 15 residues. The ends were cut back, 2 bases at V and 7 bases at J, with 17 bases in the middle.

This chain uses TRBV7-9 with TRBJ1-2; TRBD1 aligns across 9 bases. CDR1 and CDR2 from the germline V gene are SEHNR and FQNEAQ (reference sequence). This CDR3 contains 15 residues. Germline trimming cut 4 bases from V and 4 bases from J; bases unmatched to any gene: 7. The CDR3 loop is CASSSDRGPSYGYTF. In nucleotides, the CDR3 is TGTGCCAGCAGCTCGGACAGGGGACCTTCCTATGGCTACACCTTC.

V and J are TRBV5-1 and TRBJ1-1; 9 nucleotides match TRBD1. This CDR3 is built from 14 residues. V shed 7 bases and J 3 bases; nucleotides not matched to a gene: 7. Germline CDR1 and CDR2: SGHRS and YFSETQ. In DNA form, the CDR3 reads TGCGCCAGCGGAATACAGGGGGCCGACACTGAAGCTTTCTTT. It yields the protein CASGIQGADTEAFF.

This rearrangement joins TRBV7-8 to TRBJ1-5; 8 bases map to TRBD1. Germline CDR1 is SGHVS and CDR2 is FQNEAQ. V was clipped by 4 bases and J by 7 bases; unmatched bases: 15. This CDR3 has 17 amino acids. CDR3 coding DNA: TGTGCCAGCAGCTCCCTCCCTTACGACAGGGGAAAGCAGCCCCAGCATTTT. Translated, it gives CASSSLPYDRGKQPQHF.

The CDR3 region has the DNA TGCGCCAGCAGCTTGACGGAGTACAATGAGCAGTTCTTC. Translating it yields CASSLTEYNEQFF. V gene TRBV5-1 combines with J gene TRBJ2-1; D is unresolved. Trimming left V 1 base short and J 4 bases short, with 6 bases between. Per germline, CDR1 SGHRS and CDR2 YFSETQ. The CDR3 totals 13 residues.

This chain joins TRBV5-5 and TRBJ2-1; no reliable D call. The CDR3 spans 17 residues. Germline V CDR1 and CDR2: SGHKS, YYEKEE (reference sequence). Trimming took off 4 bases at V and 0 bases at J, with 17 bases between the two ends. CDR3 DNA sequence: TGTGCCAGCAGCCTAACCATCATACTGAGCTCCTACAATGAGCAGTTCTTC. This translates into CASSLTIILSSYNEQFF. Supplemented by reference TRBV5-5 and TRBJ2-1, the full variable domain reads DAGVTQSPTHLIKTRGQQVTLRCSPISGHKSVSWYQQVLGQGPQFIFQYYEKEERGRGNFPDRFSARQFPNYSSELNVNALLLGDSALYLCASSLTIILSSYNEQFFGPGTRLTVL.

The rearrangement joins TRBV30 to TRBJ1-2; a possible D gene is TRBD1 (5 bases). Germline V gene sequence: CDR1 GTSNPN, CDR2 SVGIG (reference sequence). V lost 2 bases, J lost 6 bases, and 13 bases lay in between. This CDR3 contains 13 residues. The CDR3 loop reads CAWSLGGKDGYTF. The CDR3 DNA sequence: TGTGCCTGGAGTCTCGGGGGAAAGGATGGCTACACCTTC.

The chain is built from TRBV4-1 and TRBJ2-6; 7 bases are shared with TRBD1. Germline CDR1 is MGHRA and CDR2 is YSYEKL. J was trimmed by 2 bases and V by 6 bases; bases with no gene match: 1. CDR3 length equals 14 residues. CDR3 in amino acids: CASRQGAGANVLTF. CDR3 DNA: TGCGCCAGCAGGCAGGGGGCTGGGGCCAACGTCCTGACTTTC.

J is TRBJ2-6 and V is TRBV28, with D unresolved. CDR1 is MDHEN, CDR2 SYDVKM, per germline. V lost 8 bases, J lost 1 base, and 6 bases lay in between. CDR3 length: 13 amino acids. CDR3 in DNA: TGTGCCAGCGACACTTCTGGGGCCAACGTCCTGACTTTC. Amino acid sequence: CASDTSGANVLTF. The full variable domain, in which reference TRBV28 and TRBJ2-6 provide the parts outside the CDR3, is DVKVTQSSRYLVKRTGEKVFLECVQDMDHENMFWYRQDPGLGLRLIYFSYDVKMKEKGDIPEGYSVSREKKERFSLILESASTNQTSMYLCASDTSGANVLTFGAGSRLTVL.

The chain employs TRBV5-1 and TRBJ1-1, with a tentative D call TRBD1 (6 bases). Germline CDR1 SGHRS, CDR2 YFSETQ. V lost 5 bases to trimming and J lost 0 bases, with 11 bases between them. The CDR3 runs 14 residues. CDR3 protein: CASRPGQMNTEAFF. CDR3 DNA: TGCGCCAGCAGACCCGGACAGATGAACACTGAAGCTTTCTTT.

The chain is built from TRBV28 and TRBJ1-1; D may be TRBD1 (5 bases). Trimming took off 1 base at V and 7 bases at J, with 25 bases between the two ends. In germline, CDR1 is MDHEN, CDR2 SYDVKM. The CDR3 has 18 residues. The CDR3 loop is CASSLYLGQGTSRHEAFF. The CDR3 DNA reads TGTGCCAGCAGTTTATATCTTGGGCAGGGAACTTCCAGGCATGAAGCTTTCTTT. Looking up the rest from reference TRBV28 and TRBJ1-1 gives the full variable domain: DVKVTQSSRYLVKRTGEKVFLECVQDMDHENMFWYRQDPGLGLRLIYFSYDVKMKEKGDIPEGYSVSREKKERFSLILESASTNQTSMYLCASSLYLGQGTSRHEAFFGQGTRLTVV.

This clone was seen once. The V and J genes are TRBV19 and TRBJ1-1; 8 positions match TRBD1. The CDR3 contains 12 residues. Trimming at V came to 8 bases and at J to 1 base, leaving 0 bases not matched to a gene. Germline V gives CDR1 LNHDA, CDR2 SQIVND (reference sequence). The CDR3 DNA is TGTGCCAGTGGGACAGGGAACACTGAAGCTTTCTTT. Translating it yields CASGTGNTEAFF.

The V call is TRBV6-6, the J call TRBJ2-7; the D gene is possibly TRBD1 (6 bases). In germline, CDR1 is MNHNY, CDR2 SVGAGI (reference sequence). The length of the CDR3 is 14 residues. V was cut by 2 bases and J by 5 bases, with 13 bases left in between. CDR3 in DNA: TGTGCCAGCAGTTACGCCCGCACAGGGAACGAGCAGTACTTC. Residues: CASSYARTGNEQYF.

This chain links TRBV19 with TRBJ2-2; no clear D. Germline V gene sequence: CDR1 LNHDA, CDR2 SQIVND (reference sequence). V was clipped by 6 bases and J by 2 bases, with 13 bases between them. There are 15 residues in the CDR3. DNA for the CDR3: TGTGCCAGTAGACCAGCCACTATTAACACCGGGGAGCTGTTTTTT. This translates into CASRPATINTGELFF.

This chain uses TRBV2 with TRBJ2-2, with TRBD1 matching over 10 bases. V lost 7 bases and J lost 7; bases outside the gene matches: 9. Germline loops: CDR1 SNHLY, CDR2 FYNNEI. The CDR3 is 15 amino acids. CDR3 sequence (DNA): TGTGCCAGCAAATGGGGGACAGGGGATATCGGGGAGCTGTTTTTT. This sequence encodes CASKWGTGDIGELFF.

The chain combines TRBV18 with TRBJ1-5; TRBD1 aligns across 8 bases. V shed 2 bases, J shed 4 bases, and the junction held 4 bases outside the gene matches. Per germline, CDR1 KGHSH and CDR2 LQKENI. The CDR3 runs to 15 residues. The DNA of the CDR3 is TGTGCCAGCTCACCAGAGGGACAGGCAAATCAGCCCCAGCATTTT. Protein sequence: CASSPEGQANQPQHF.

A remark on this clone: This sample also contains other DNA sequences that code for the same CDR3. The chain uses TRBV6-5 and TRBJ1-5, with 7 bases matching TRBD1. The V gene end was trimmed by 6 bases and the J gene end by 1 base; junction bases not matched to a gene: 3. From germline, CDR1 is MNHEY and CDR2 SVGAGI. The CDR3 covers 14 residues. CDR3 amino acids: CASSLDRSNQPQHF. The CDR3 DNA sequence: TGTGCCAGCAGCCTGGACAGGAGCAATCAGCCCCAGCATTTT.

This clone was counted only a few times. The V call is TRBV6-1, the J call TRBJ2-1, with D possibly being TRBD1 (5 bases). CDR1 is MNHNS, CDR2 SASEGT, per germline. The CDR3 sequence is 18 residues long. The V end lost 3 bases, the J end lost 7 bases, and 25 bases lay between the germline ends. CDR3 region: CASSDYKGVPTKGNEQFF. CDR3 DNA sequence: TGTGCCAGCAGTGATTATAAAGGGGTCCCAACTAAGGGTAATGAGCAGTTCTTC.

The V call is TRBV27, the J call TRBJ2-6; D not certain. V gave up 6 bases and J gave up 0 bases, with 6 bases separating them. The germline CDR1 and CDR2 sequences are MNHEY and SMNVEV (reference sequence). The CDR3 is 14 residues long. DNA for the CDR3: TGTGCCAGCAGCCGTAGCTCTGGGGCCAACGTCCTGACTTTC. It yields the protein CASSRSSGANVLTF.

A single count supports this clone. This chain links TRBV25-1 with TRBJ2-5; tentative D call: TRBD1 (6 bases). The J call may not be correct, given that the DNA end is closer to TRBJ2-7. CDR1 and CDR2 (germline): MGHDK, SYGVNS. The CDR3 is 13 residues long. CDR3 region: CASRGGTWFEQYF. The DNA of the CDR3 is TGTGCCAGCAGAGGGGGAACGTGGTTCGAGCAGTACTTC.

V usage is TRBV28 and J usage is TRBJ2-2; D ambiguous. CDR1 and CDR2 from the germline V gene are MDHEN and SYDVKM. This CDR3 contains 12 residues. V shed 2 bases and J shed 6 bases, with 4 bases lying between them. CDR3 bases: TGTGCCAGCAGTTTACTTCCCGGGGAGCTGTTTTTT. Protein product: CASSLLPGELFF.

The chain recombines TRBV6-5 with TRBJ2-4, with D maybe TRBD2 (5 bases). This CDR3 is built from 16 residues. Germline V gives CDR1 MNHEY, CDR2 SVGAGI. V lost 0 bases to trimming and J lost 0 bases, with 9 bases between them. The CDR3 DNA is TGTGCCAGCAGTTACTCGAGGGTTCGAGCCAAAAACATTCAGTACTTC. Translating gives CASSYSRVRAKNIQYF.

The chain is built from TRBV9 and TRBJ2-5; the D gene is possibly TRBD2 (6 bases). The end of the DNA aligns better with TRBJ2-7, so the J call may be wrong. CDR3 length equals 16 residues. Germline V lookup: CDR1 SGDLS, CDR2 YYNGEE. CDR3 sequence: CASSVIPGEADHEQYF. As DNA, the CDR3 is TGTGCCAGCAGCGTTATTCCGGGGGAGGCTGACCACGAGCAGTACTTC.

The chain recombines TRBV10-1 with TRBJ2-4; 9 bases line up with TRBD2. The trim removed 0 bases at V and 9 bases at J, leaving 3 bases unmatched. The V gene's germline CDR1 is WNHNN and CDR2 SYGVQD (reference sequence). This CDR3 is 14 amino acids long. CDR3 sequence: CASSESGLAGIQYF. CDR3 DNA sequence: TGCGCCAGCAGTGAGTCGGGACTAGCTGGCATTCAGTACTTC.

V is TRBV5-4 and J is TRBJ1-2; TRBD1 aligns across 8 bases. V lost 1 base, J lost 6 bases, and 2 bases stayed unmatched. There are 13 residues in the CDR3. CDR1 is SGHNT, CDR2 YYREEE, per germline (reference sequence). The CDR3 protein is CASSLRTGNGYTF. CDR3 coding DNA: TGTGCCAGCAGCTTGCGGACAGGGAATGGCTACACCTTC.

This clone was seen more than once but under ten times. Other nucleotide sequences in the sample specify the same CDR3. The J gene is TRBJ1-2, the V gene TRBV5-1, with D unresolved. Germline CDR1 reads SGHRS; CDR2 reads YFSETQ. The V and J ends lost 4 bases and 5 bases respectively, with 9 bases between them. The CDR3 is made up of 12 amino acids. This CDR3 is CASSLEGYGYTF. In DNA form, the CDR3 reads TGCGCCAGCAGCCTAGAGGGATATGGCTACACCTTC.

To note about this clone: One end of the junction does not line up with germline, which may come from a read error. This chain links TRBV7-8 with TRBJ1-2; maybe TRBD1 (6 bases). Looked up from germline, CDR1 is SGHVS and CDR2 is FQNEAQ. The CDR3 extends over 17 amino acids. The CDR3 spells CASSTRQAQINNYGYPF. CDR3 coding DNA: TGTGCCAGCAGCACCAGACAGGCGCAGATAAATAACTATGGCTACCCCTTC.

The chain is built from TRBV23-1 and TRBJ2-7; 7 bases fit TRBD2. TRBV23-1 is given ORF status, its function remaining uncertain. The ends lost 0 bases at V and 3 bases at J; junction bases unmatched: 11. The CDR3 runs to 17 residues. This CDR3 is CASSQSPARDYHYEQYF. The CDR3 nucleotides are TGCGCCAGCAGTCAATCGCCGGCCAGGGACTACCACTACGAGCAGTACTTC.

The chain is built from TRBV6-5 and TRBJ1-1; no firm D call. V was clipped by 9 bases and J by 5 bases, with 16 bases between them. Germline-derived CDR1 and CDR2 are MNHEY and SVGAGI. The CDR3 consists of 13 residues. The CDR3 DNA reads as TGTGCCAGTACTGCTGGTGAGGGTACTGAAGCTTTCTTT. Its protein is CASTAGEGTEAFF.

The J gene is TRBJ1-1, the V gene TRBV27, with TRBD1 matching over 8 bases. Germline V gene data show CDR1 as MNHEY and CDR2 as SMNVEV (reference sequence). CDR3 length: 16 residues. V was clipped by 6 bases and J by 1 base; unmatched bases: 10. The CDR3 is CASRQSRGQANTEAFF. The CDR3 nucleotides are TGTGCCAGCAGACAGTCCAGGGGGCAGGCGAACACTGAAGCTTTCTTT.

This rearrangement joins TRBV11-2 to TRBJ2-1; 10 bases agree with TRBD2. The trim removed 5 bases at V and 6 bases at J, leaving 10 bases unmatched. The CDR3 runs to 16 residues. The germline CDR1 and CDR2 sequences are SGHAT and FQNNGV. CDR3 coding DNA: TGTGCCAGCAGCGGCGGGGCTAGCGGGAGCTTCAATGAGCAGTTCTTC. It codes for CASSGGASGSFNEQFF.